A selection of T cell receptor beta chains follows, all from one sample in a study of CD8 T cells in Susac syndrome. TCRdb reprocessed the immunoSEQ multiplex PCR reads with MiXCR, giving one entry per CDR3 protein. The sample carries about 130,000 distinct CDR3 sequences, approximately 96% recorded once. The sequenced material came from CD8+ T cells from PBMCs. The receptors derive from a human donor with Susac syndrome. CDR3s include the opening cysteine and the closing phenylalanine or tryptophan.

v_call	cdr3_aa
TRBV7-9	CASSLVAAGYYEQYF
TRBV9	CASSAGDRGVTDTQYF
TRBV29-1	CSVEAPDPSGGTYEQYF
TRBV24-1	CATREQDQETQYF
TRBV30	CAWNAGLSSYNEQFF
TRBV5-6	CASSLGARWNTEAFF
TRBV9	CASSVEGIGNQPQHF
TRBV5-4	CASSFSGGPYEQYF
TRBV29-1	CSVGEQNFYEQYF
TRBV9	CASSVGMGGTEAFF
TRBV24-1	CATSDPQETQYF
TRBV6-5	CASRQGAQPQHF
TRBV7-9	CASSTRDRGLGTQYF
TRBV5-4	CASSLDRDNYEQYF
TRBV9	CASSVVSGTANTGELFF
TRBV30	CAWSVSAELYNEQFF
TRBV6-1	CASSQADMNTGELFF
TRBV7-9	CASSPDWDQETQYF
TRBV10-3	CAISESRTGDEQFF
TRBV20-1	CSAGGGGEYYEQYF
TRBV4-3	CASSKRVFGGRTGELFF
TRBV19	CASSTSGGDYEQYF
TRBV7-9	CASSDRGGAGTEAFF
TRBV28	CASSSLGERSYEQYF